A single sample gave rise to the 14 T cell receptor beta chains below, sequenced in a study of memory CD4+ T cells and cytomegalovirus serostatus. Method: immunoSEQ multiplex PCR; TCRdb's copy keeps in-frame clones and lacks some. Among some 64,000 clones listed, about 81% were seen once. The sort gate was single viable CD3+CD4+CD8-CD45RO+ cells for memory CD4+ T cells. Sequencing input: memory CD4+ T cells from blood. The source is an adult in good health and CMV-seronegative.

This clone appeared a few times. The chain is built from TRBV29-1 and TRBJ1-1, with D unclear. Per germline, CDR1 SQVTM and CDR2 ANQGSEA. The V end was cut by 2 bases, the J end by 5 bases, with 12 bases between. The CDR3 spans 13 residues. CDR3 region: CSVELGPRTEAFF. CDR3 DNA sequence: TGCAGCGTTGAACTAGGCCCGAGGACTGAAGCTTTCTTT.

The CDR3 here is CASSYDETQYF. CDR3 DNA sequence: TGTGCCAGCAGTTACGATGAGACCCAGTACTTC. The V call is TRBV6-6, the J call TRBJ2-5; D is unresolved. The CDR3 loop spans 11 amino acids. The germline gives CDR1 MNHNY, CDR2 SVGAGI (reference sequence). V was cut by 2 bases and J by 5 bases, with 3 bases left in between.

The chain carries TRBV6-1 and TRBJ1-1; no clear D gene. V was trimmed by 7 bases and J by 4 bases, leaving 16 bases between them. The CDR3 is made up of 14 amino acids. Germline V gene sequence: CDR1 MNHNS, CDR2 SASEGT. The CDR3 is CASTELQAGTEAFF. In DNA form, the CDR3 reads TGTGCCAGCACCGAGCTCCAGGCGGGCACTGAAGCTTTCTTT.

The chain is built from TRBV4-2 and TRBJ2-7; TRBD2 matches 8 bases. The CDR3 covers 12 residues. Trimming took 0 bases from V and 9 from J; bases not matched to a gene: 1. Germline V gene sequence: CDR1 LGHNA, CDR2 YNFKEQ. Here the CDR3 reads CASSQDRGGQYF. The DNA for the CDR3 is TGTGCCAGCAGCCAAGATCGGGGGGGGCAGTACTTC.

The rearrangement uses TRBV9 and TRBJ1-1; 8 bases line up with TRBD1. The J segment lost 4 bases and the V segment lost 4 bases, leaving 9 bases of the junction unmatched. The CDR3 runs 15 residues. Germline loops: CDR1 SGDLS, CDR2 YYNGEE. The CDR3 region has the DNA TGTGCCAGCAGCTCCCGGACAGGGCCCCTCACTGAAGCTTTCTTT. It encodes CASSSRTGPLTEAFF. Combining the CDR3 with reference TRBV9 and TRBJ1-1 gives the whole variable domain DSGVTQTPKHLITATGQRVTLRCSPRSGDLSVYWYQQSLDQGLQFLIQYYNGEERAKGNILERFSAQQFPDLHSELNLSSLELGDSALYFCASSSRTGPLTEAFFGQGTRLTVV.

The CDR3 here is CASSMSSTDTQYF. The CDR3 nucleotides are TGTGCCAGTAGTATGTCCAGCACAGATACGCAGTATTTT. This rearrangement joins TRBV19 to TRBJ2-3; D call uncertain. V dropped 3 bases and J dropped 0 bases, with 4 bases sitting between them. CDR1 and CDR2 (germline): LNHDA, SQIVND (reference sequence). The CDR3 contains 13 residues.

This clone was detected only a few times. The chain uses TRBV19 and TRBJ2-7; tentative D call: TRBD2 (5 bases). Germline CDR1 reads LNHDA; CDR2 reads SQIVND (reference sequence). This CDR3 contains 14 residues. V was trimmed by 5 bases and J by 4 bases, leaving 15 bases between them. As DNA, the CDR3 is TGTGCCAGTAGTTCGCGCTCCCCGGGATACGAGCAGTACTTC. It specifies CASSSRSPGYEQYF.

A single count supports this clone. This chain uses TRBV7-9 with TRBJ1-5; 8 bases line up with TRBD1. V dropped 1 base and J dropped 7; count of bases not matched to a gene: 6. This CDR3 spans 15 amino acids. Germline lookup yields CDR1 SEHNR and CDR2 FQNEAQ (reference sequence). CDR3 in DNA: TGTGCCAGCAGCTTAGGACAGGGGTTAGGCCAGCCCCAGCATTTT. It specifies CASSLGQGLGQPQHF.

The DNA for the CDR3 is TGTGCCAGCAGCTTAGACCCCCACAGGGGTGGTAGCACTGAAGCTTTCTTT. It specifies CASSLDPHRGGSTEAFF. The chain couples TRBV7-2 to TRBJ1-1; 7 positions match TRBD1. This CDR3 contains 17 residues. Per the germline V gene, CDR1 is SGHTA and CDR2 is FQGNSA. With 1 base clipped from V and 4 bases from J, the junction kept 12 bases outside the gene matches.

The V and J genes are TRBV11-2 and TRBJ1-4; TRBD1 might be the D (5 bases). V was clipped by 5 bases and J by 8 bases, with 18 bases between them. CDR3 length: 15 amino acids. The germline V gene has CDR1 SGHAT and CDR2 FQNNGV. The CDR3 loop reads CASSRGVGTGEKLFF. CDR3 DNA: TGTGCCAGCAGCCGCGGGGTTGGGACTGGGGAAAAACTGTTTTTT. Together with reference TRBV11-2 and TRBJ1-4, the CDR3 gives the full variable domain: EAGVAQSPRYKIIEKRQSVAFWCNPISGHATLYWYQQILGQGPKLLIQFQNNGVVDDSQLPKDRFSAERLKGVDSTLKIQPAKLEDSAVYLCASSRGVGTGEKLFFGSGTQLSVL.

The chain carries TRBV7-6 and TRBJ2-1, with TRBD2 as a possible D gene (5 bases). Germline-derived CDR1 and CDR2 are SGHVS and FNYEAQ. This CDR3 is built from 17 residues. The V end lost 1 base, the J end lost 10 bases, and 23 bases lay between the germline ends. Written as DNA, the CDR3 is TGTGCCAGCAGCTTAGGGAGCGGCGGCGGCAAAGGTGGGGAGCAGTTCTTC. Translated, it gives CASSLGSGGGKGGEQFF.

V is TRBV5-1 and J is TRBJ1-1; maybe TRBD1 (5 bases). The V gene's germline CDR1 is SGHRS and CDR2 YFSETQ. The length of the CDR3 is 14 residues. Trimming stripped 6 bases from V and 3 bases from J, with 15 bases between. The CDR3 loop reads CASNDPKGDTEAFF. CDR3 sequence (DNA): TGCGCCAGCAACGACCCAAAAGGGGACACTGAAGCTTTCTTT.

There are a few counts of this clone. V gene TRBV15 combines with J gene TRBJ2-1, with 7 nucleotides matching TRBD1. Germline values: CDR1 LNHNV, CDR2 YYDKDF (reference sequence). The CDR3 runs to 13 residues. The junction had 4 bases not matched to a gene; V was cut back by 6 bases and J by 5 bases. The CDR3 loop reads CATRTTGNNEQFF. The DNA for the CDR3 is TGTGCCACCAGGACGACAGGGAACAATGAGCAGTTCTTC.

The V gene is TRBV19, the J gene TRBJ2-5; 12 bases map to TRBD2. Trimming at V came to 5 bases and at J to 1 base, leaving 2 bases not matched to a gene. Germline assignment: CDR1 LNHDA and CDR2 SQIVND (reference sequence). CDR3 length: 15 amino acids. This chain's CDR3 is CASSPLAGGQETQYF. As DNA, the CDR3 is TGTGCCAGTAGTCCACTAGCGGGAGGCCAAGAGACCCAGTACTTC.